This record concerns one TCR beta chain sequence. Its antigen remains unidentified. The junction had 7 bases not matched to a gene; V was cut back by 7 bases and J by 4 bases. From germline, CDR1 is SEHNR and CDR2 FQNEAQ (reference sequence). This CDR3 is 15 amino acids long. This record belongs to a study of T cell repertoires in cytomegalovirus infection. Overall study context: It can be stated that public TCR beta signatures indicated CMV infection as well as a matching HLA type.

General observations from the study: Identification of carriers of CMV plus the relevant HLA was performed using cumulative public TCR beta family frequency. It was HLA-C-restricted CMV-specific TCR beta clonotypes that dominated the response ex vivo.

In TCRdb, the reads were re-called with MiXCR into one record per CDR3 protein. The sample contains about 600,000 distinct CDR3 sequences, 20% to 25% of which appear only once. The clonotype was recovered from a human donor in good health (CMV status not recorded). Some clones in this sample may be carry-over from other donors' samples. V and J are TRBV7-9 and TRBJ2-3, with 11 bases fitting TRBD1. Sequencing was performed on CD8+ T cells from PBMCs. CDR3 region: CASTPGTGGPDTQYF. DNA for the CDR3: TGTGCCAGCACCCCCGGGACAGGGGGGCCAGATACGCAGTATTTT.